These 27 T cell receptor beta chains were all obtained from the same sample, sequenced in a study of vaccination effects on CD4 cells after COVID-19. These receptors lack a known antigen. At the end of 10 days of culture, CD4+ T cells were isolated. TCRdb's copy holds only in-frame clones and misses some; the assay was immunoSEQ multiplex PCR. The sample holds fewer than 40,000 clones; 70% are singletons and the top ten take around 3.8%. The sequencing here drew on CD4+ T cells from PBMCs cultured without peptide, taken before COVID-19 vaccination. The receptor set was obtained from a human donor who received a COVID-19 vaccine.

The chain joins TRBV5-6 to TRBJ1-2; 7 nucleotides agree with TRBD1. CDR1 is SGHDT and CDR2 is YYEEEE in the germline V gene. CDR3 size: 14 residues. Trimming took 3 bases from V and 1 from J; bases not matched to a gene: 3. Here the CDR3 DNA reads TGTGCCAGCAGCTCGGGACAGCTTAACTATGGCTACACCTTC. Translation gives CASSSGQLNYGYTF.

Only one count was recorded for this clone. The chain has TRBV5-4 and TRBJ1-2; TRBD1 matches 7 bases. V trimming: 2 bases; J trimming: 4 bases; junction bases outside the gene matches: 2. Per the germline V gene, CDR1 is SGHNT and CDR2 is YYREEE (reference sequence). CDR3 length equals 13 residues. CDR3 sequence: CASSFGQVYGYTF. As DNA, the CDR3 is TGTGCCAGCAGCTTCGGACAGGTCTATGGCTACACCTTC.

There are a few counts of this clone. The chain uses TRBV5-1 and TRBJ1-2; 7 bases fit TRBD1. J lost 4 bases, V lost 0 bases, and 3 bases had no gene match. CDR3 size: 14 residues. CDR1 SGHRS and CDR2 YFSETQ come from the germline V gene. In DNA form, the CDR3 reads TGCGCCAGCAGCTTGGAGGGGACAGCCTATGGCTACACCTTC. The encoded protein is CASSLEGTAYGYTF.

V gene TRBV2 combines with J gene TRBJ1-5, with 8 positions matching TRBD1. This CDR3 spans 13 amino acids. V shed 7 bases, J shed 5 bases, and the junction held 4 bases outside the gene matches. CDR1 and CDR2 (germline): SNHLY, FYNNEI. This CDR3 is CASKEQGDQPQHF. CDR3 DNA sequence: TGTGCCAGCAAGGAACAGGGGGATCAGCCCCAGCATTTT.

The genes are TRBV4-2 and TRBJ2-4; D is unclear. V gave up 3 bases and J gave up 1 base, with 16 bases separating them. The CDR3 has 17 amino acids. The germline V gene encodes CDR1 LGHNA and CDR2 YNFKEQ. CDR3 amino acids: CASSQDTVFGAKNIQYF. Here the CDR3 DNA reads TGTGCCAGCAGCCAGGATACAGTTTTTGGGGCCAAAAACATTCAGTACTTC.

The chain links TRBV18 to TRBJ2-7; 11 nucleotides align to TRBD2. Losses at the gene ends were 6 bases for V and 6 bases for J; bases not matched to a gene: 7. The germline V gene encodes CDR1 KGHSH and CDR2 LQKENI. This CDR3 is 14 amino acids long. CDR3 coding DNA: TGTGCCAGCTCCCCCGGGACTAGCGGTGGCGAGCAGTACTTC. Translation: CASSPGTSGGEQYF.

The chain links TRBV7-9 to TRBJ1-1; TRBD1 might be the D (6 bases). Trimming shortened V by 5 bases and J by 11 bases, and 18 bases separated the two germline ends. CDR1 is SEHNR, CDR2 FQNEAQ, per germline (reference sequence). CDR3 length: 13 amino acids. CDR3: CASSPAQGMRAFF. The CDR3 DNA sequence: TGTGCCAGCAGCCCGGCGCAGGGGATGAGGGCTTTCTTT.

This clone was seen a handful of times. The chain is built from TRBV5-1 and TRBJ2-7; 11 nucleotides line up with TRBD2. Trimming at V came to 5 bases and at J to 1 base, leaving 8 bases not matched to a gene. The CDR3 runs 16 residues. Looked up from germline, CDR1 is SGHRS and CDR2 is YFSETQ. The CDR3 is CASSLQLAGESYEQYF. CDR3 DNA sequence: TGCGCCAGCAGTCTTCAACTAGCGGGAGAGTCCTACGAGCAGTACTTC.

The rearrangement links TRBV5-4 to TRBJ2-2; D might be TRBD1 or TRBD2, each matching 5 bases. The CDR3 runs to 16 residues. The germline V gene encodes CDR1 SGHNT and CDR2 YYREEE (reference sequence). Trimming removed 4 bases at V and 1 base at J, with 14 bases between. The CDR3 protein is CASSHSGTVNTGELFF. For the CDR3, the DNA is TGTGCCAGCAGCCATTCCGGGACGGTGAACACCGGGGAGCTGTTTTTT.

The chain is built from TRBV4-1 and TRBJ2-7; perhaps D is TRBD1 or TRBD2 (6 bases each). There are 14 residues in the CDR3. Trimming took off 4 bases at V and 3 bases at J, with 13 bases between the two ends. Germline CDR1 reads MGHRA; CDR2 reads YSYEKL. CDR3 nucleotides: TGCGCCAGCAGCCCCTCGGGGGCCCGCTACGAGCAGTACTTC. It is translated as CASSPSGARYEQYF.

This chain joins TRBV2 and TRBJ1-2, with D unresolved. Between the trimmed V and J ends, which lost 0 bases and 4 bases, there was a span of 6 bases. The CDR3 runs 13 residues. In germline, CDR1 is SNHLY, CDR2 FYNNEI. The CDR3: CASSEAFGYGYTF. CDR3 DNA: TGTGCCAGCAGTGAAGCGTTCGGCTATGGCTACACCTTC.

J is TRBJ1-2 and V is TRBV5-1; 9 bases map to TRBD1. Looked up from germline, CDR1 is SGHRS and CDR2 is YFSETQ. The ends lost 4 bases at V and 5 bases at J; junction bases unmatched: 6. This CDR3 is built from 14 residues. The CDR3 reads CASSGTGSSYGYTF. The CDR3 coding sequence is TGCGCCAGCAGCGGGACAGGGAGCTCGTATGGCTACACCTTC.

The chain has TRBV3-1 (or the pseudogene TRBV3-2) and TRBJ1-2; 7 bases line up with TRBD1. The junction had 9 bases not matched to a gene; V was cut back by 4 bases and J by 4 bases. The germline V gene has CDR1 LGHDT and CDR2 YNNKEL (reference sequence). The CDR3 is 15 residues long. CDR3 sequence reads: CASSPSGGGSYGYTF. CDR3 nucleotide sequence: TGTGCCAGCAGCCCTTCAGGGGGAGGAAGCTATGGCTACACCTTC.

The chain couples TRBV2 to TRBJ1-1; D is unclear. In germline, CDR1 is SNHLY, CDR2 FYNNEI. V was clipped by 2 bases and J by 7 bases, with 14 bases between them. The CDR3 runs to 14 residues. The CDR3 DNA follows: TGTGCCAGCAGTGAAAGTGGGTATCGGCATGAAGCTTTCTTT. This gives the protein CASSESGYRHEAFF.

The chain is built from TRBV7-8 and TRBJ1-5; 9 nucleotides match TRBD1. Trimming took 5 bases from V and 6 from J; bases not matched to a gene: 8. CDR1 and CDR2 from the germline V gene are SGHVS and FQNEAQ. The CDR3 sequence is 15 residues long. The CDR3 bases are TGTGCCAGCAGCCTTAGGGGACAGGGACGTCAGCCCCAGCATTTT. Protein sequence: CASSLRGQGRQPQHF.

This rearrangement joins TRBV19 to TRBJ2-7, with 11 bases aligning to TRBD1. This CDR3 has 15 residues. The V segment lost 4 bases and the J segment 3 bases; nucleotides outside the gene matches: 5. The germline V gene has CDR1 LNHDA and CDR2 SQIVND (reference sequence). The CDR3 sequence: CASSNKGQGGYEQYF. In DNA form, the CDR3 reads TGTGCCAGTAGTAACAAGGGACAGGGGGGCTACGAGCAGTACTTC.

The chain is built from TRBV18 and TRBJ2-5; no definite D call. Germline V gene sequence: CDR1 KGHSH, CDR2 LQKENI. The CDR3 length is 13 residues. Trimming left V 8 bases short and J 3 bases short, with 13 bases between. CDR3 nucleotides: TGTGCCAGCATTCGGGCGAGAGAAGAGACCCAGTACTTC. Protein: CASIRAREETQYF.

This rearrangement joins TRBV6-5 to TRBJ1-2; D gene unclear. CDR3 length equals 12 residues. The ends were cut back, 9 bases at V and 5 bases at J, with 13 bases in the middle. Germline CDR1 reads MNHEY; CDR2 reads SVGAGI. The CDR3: CASKSAGYGYTF. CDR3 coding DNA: TGTGCCAGTAAGAGCGCTGGGTATGGCTACACCTTC.

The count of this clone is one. The CDR3 nucleotides read TGTGCCAGCAGCCGAATAGCGGGAGGTCGGGAGACCCAGTACTTC. This sequence encodes CASSRIAGGRETQYF. The V call is TRBV11-2, the J call TRBJ2-5; 10 bases are a match to TRBD2. Germline loops: CDR1 SGHAT, CDR2 FQNNGV. The CDR3 has 15 residues. Trimming cost V 5 bases and J 5 bases; bases outside gene matches: 8. The full variable domain, with the rest looked up from reference TRBV11-2 and TRBJ2-5, is EAGVAQSPRYKIIEKRQSVAFWCNPISGHATLYWYQQILGQGPKLLIQFQNNGVVDDSQLPKDRFSAERLKGVDSTLKIQPAKLEDSAVYLCASSRIAGGRETQYFGPGTRLLVL.

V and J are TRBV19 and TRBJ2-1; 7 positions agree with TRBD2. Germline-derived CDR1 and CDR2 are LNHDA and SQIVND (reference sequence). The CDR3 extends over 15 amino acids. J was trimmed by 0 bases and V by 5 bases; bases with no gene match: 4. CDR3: CASSELANSYNEQFF. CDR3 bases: TGTGCCAGTAGTGAACTAGCGAACTCCTACAATGAGCAGTTCTTC. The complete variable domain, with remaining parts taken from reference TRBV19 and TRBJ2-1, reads DGGITQSPKYLFRKEGQNVTLSCEQNLNHDAMYWYRQDPGQGLRLIYYSQIVNDFQKGDIAEGYSVSREKKESFPLTVTSAQKNPTAFYLCASSELANSYNEQFFGPGTRLTVL.

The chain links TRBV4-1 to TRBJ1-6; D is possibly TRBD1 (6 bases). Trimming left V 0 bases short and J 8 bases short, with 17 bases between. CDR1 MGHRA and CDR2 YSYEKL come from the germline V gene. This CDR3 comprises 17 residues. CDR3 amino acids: CASSQDLRGVIDSPLHF. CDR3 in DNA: TGCGCCAGCAGCCAAGATCTCAGGGGCGTTATCGATTCACCCCTCCACTTT.

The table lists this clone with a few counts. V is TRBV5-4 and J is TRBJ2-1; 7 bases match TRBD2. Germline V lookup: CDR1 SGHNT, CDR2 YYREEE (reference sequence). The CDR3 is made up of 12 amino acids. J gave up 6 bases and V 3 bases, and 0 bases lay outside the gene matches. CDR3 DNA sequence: TGTGCCAGCAGCTGGGGGGGCAATGAGCAGTTCTTC. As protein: CASSWGGNEQFF.

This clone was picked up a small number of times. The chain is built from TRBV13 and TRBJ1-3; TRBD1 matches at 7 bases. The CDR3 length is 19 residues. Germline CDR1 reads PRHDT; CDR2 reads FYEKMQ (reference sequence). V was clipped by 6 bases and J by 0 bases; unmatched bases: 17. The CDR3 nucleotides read TGTGCCAGCAGGCCCCGGCGAGGGGGCCCATTCCTCTCTGGAAACACCATATATTTT. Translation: CASRPRRGGPFLSGNTIYF.

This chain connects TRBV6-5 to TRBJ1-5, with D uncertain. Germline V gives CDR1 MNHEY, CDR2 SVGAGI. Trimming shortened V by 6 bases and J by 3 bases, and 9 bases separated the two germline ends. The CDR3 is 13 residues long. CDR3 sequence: CASRRENNQPQHF. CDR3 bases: TGTGCCAGCAGGAGGGAAAACAATCAGCCCCAGCATTTT.

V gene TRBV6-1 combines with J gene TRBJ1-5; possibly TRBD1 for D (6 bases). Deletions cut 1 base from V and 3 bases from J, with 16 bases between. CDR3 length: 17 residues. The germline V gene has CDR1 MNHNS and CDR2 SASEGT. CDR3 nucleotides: TGTGCCAGCAGTGAAGATAGTTGGGAGGGGGTCAATCAGCCCCAGCATTTT. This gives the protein CASSEDSWEGVNQPQHF.

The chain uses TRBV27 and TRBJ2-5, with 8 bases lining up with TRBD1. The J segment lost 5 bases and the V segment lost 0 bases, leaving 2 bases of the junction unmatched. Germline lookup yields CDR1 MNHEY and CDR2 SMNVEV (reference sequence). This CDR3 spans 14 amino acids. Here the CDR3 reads CASSLSRQGETQYF. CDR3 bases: TGTGCCAGCAGTTTATCGAGACAGGGGGAGACCCAGTACTTC.

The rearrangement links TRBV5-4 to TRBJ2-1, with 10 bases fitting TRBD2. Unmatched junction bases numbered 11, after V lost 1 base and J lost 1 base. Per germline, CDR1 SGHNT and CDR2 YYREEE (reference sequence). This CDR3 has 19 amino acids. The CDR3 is CASSLKKIAGGYSYNEQFF. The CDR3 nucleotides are TGTGCCAGCAGCTTGAAGAAAATAGCGGGAGGTTATTCCTACAATGAGCAGTTCTTC.